This T cell receptor (beta chain) was recovered during a study of shared T cell receptors in the human thymus. Only in-frame clones appear in the TCRdb table, and some are missing; sequencing was by immunoSEQ multiplex PCR. This sample carries some 640,000 clones, around 87% of them seen once, and the ten largest clones take roughly 0.0087%. The same sample was also studied in work on human thymus T cells. From that study: V and J genes seemed to be used with bias in thymic and blood repertoires.

This clonotype was sampled from a boy in the first two years of life with a congenital heart defect. Input material: thymocytes.

The CDR3 coding sequence is TGTGCCAGCAGCCAAGACAGGGTATGGTCCGAGCAGTACTTC. Translation gives CASSQDRVWSEQYF. The chain uses TRBV28 and TRBJ2-7; TRBD1 matches 7 bases. Germline assignment: CDR1 MDHEN and CDR2 SYDVKM. The CDR3 runs 14 residues. The V segment lost 6 bases and the J segment 6 bases; nucleotides outside the gene matches: 11.